Below are 18 T cell receptor beta chains sequenced from a single sample in a study of vaccination and CD4 T cells after COVID-19. TCRdb re-called the PCR reads with MiXCR, one entry per CDR3 protein. The repertoire consists of about 15,000 distinct CDR3 sequences, with approximately 66% occurring once and the leading ten covering 0.95% to 1.3%. Source: CD4+ T cells from blood, taken after SARS-CoV-2 vaccination. These receptors were collected from a human donor who had recovered from COVID-19.

V and J are TRBV2 and TRBJ1-1; tentatively, D is TRBD1 (5 bases). Per germline, CDR1 SNHLY and CDR2 FYNNEI. V was cut by 4 bases and J by 0 bases, with 15 bases left in between. The CDR3 length is 16 residues. The CDR3 DNA follows: TGTGCCAGCAGTGTGCCAGGGAGTAGGTTGAACACTGAAGCTTTCTTT. Encoded protein: CASSVPGSRLNTEAFF.

This rearrangement joins TRBV21-1 to TRBJ1-1; the D segment call TRBD1 is taken from the table without a DNA check. TRBV21-1 is annotated as a pseudogene. The CDR3 has 14 residues. This CDR3 is CASNLRDRDTEAFF. The DNA of the CDR3 is TGTGCCAGCAACCTCCGGGACAGGGACACTGAAGCTTTCTTT.

The genes are TRBV18 and TRBJ2-3, with 13 bases matching TRBD2. This CDR3 region has 17 residues. Germline assignment: CDR1 KGHSH and CDR2 LQKENI. V gave up 1 base and J gave up 2 bases; unmatched junction bases: 3. The CDR3 DNA reads as TGTGCCAGCTCACCACGGACTAGCGGGAGATCCACAGATACGCAGTATTTT. Protein sequence: CASSPRTSGRSTDTQYF.

This clonotype was recorded only once. The rearrangement links TRBV6-1 to TRBJ2-7; 12 bases align to TRBD2. The CDR3 runs 13 residues. Germline V gives CDR1 MNHNS, CDR2 SASEGT. The J segment lost 3 bases and the V segment lost 10 bases, leaving 4 bases of the junction unmatched. The CDR3 loop is CATLLAGGYEQYF. CDR3 nucleotide sequence: TGTGCCACCCTACTAGCGGGAGGCTACGAGCAGTACTTC.

This clonotype appeared a few times. This chain joins TRBV10-3 and TRBJ1-1, with D perhaps matching TRBD1 (6 bases). Trimming shortened V by 0 bases and J by 3 bases, and 11 bases separated the two germline ends. In germline, CDR1 is ENHRY, CDR2 SYGVKD. The CDR3 is 15 amino acids. CDR3 residues: CAISESPGEDTEAFF. The CDR3, as DNA: TGTGCCATCAGTGAGTCTCCAGGGGAGGACACTGAAGCTTTCTTT.

The chain carries TRBV7-2 and TRBJ1-2, with D unclear. CDR3 length: 11 residues. Trimming took 0 bases from V and 11 from J, leaving 7 bases between them. Germline values: CDR1 SGHTA, CDR2 FQGNSA. The CDR3 loop is CASSLALAYTF. CDR3 bases: TGTGCCAGCAGCTTAGCGCTTGCGTACACCTTC.

J is TRBJ2-2 and V is TRBV19; D not certain. Germline V gene lookup returns CDR1 LNHDA and CDR2 SQIVND (reference sequence). Deletions cut 4 bases from V and 4 bases from J, with 10 bases between. The CDR3 extends over 14 amino acids. CDR3 in amino acids: CASSTSGVTGELFF. The CDR3 DNA sequence: TGTGCCAGTAGTACCTCCGGAGTCACCGGGGAGCTGTTTTTT.

The chain has TRBV6-5 and TRBJ2-1; perhaps D is TRBD1 or TRBD2 (6 bases each). In germline, CDR1 is MNHEY, CDR2 SVGAGI. This CDR3 has 16 amino acids. V was clipped by 0 bases and J by 9 bases, with 18 bases between them. CDR3 nucleotides: TGTGCCAGCAGTTACTCGGGGGCGGGTGGGAGGCTTGAGCAGTTCTTC. It encodes CASSYSGAGGRLEQFF.

This rearrangement joins TRBV27 to TRBJ2-5, with D tentatively TRBD1 (6 bases). The germline V and J ends were trimmed by 0 bases and 7 bases, with 9 bases remaining between them. The germline V gene encodes CDR1 MNHEY and CDR2 SMNVEV (reference sequence). This CDR3 region has 13 residues. The CDR3 reads CASSLSGTTTQYF. The CDR3 coding sequence is TGTGCCAGCAGTTTATCGGGGACAACGACCCAGTACTTC.

This clonotype was observed a few times. The chain combines TRBV28 with TRBJ1-2; D might be TRBD1 (6 bases). Trimming left V 4 bases short and J 5 bases short, with 17 bases between. The CDR3 length is 15 residues. Germline assignment: CDR1 MDHEN and CDR2 SYDVKM. The CDR3 region is CASSSNGGSDYGYTF. The CDR3, as DNA: TGTGCCAGCAGTTCCAATGGGGGCAGTGATTATGGCTACACCTTC.

This chain uses TRBV20-1 with TRBJ2-7; a possible D gene is TRBD2 (6 bases). The CDR3 contains 16 residues. Germline-derived CDR1 and CDR2 are DFQATT and SNEGSKA (reference sequence). Trimming left V 2 bases short and J 5 bases short, with 22 bases between. This CDR3 is CSARPPPGDWVNEQYF. Here the CDR3 DNA reads TGCAGTGCTAGACCTCCCCCCGGGGACTGGGTGAACGAGCAGTACTTC.

This chain links TRBV20-1 with TRBJ2-3; D unclear. Germline V gene lookup returns CDR1 DFQATT and CDR2 SNEGSKA (reference sequence). Deletions cut 3 bases from V and 3 bases from J, with 7 bases between. The CDR3 spans 12 residues. The CDR3 DNA is TGCAGTGCTAGCGCGGATACAGATACGCAGTATTTT. This gives the protein CSASADTDTQYF.

The rearrangement joins TRBV2 to TRBJ1-2, with D hard to call. CDR3 size: 14 residues. The V end was cut by 6 bases, the J end by 4 bases, with 15 bases between. The V gene's germline CDR1 is SNHLY and CDR2 FYNNEI. CDR3 residues: CASRMSDRTYGYTF. In nucleotides, the CDR3 is TGTGCCAGCAGGATGTCGGACCGAACCTATGGCTACACCTTC.

This chain connects TRBV5-4 to TRBJ1-1; perhaps TRBD1 as D (6 bases). Germline CDR1 and CDR2: SGHNT and YYREEE (reference sequence). Trimming took off 2 bases at V and 6 bases at J, with 11 bases between the two ends. This CDR3 region has 13 residues. Written as DNA, the CDR3 is TGTGCCAGCAGCTTTGGACAGCCGCCTGAAGCTTTCTTT. This sequence encodes CASSFGQPPEAFF.

This sequence joins TRBV6-1 and TRBJ2-3, with 7 positions matching TRBD2. J lost 0 bases, V lost 6 bases, and 6 bases had no gene match. This CDR3 is 15 amino acids long. Germline CDR1 and CDR2: MNHNS and SASEGT. The CDR3 reads CASSRLAGSTDTQYF. CDR3 sequence (DNA): TGTGCCAGCAGCAGACTAGCAGGCAGCACAGATACGCAGTATTTT.

The sample holds a few counts of this clonotype. The CDR3 region has the DNA TGTGCCAGCAGCAAACTTGAGTACCAAGAGACCCAGTACTTC. Encoded protein: CASSKLEYQETQYF. The rearrangement uses TRBV21-1 and TRBJ2-5. TRBV21-1 counts as a pseudogene. The CDR3 covers 14 residues.

In DNA form, the CDR3 reads TGTGCCAGTAGTCGGGACTCCCGAGGGGAGGGCAATGAGCAGTTCTTC. It translates to CASSRDSRGEGNEQFF. The V gene is TRBV19, the J gene TRBJ2-1; 7 bases align to TRBD2. CDR3 length equals 16 residues. The germline V gene encodes CDR1 LNHDA and CDR2 SQIVND (reference sequence). The V and J ends lost 5 bases and 6 bases, in that order; junction bases with no gene match: 13.

This clonotype was found once. The chain has TRBV7-2 and TRBJ2-1, with a weak D call TRBD2 (5 bases). Germline CDR1 and CDR2: SGHTA and FQGNSA. CDR3 length: 14 residues. Trimming stripped 4 bases from V and 9 bases from J, with 16 bases between. CDR3 coding DNA: TGTGCCAGCAGCTCAGGACTTAGCTCAATTGAGCAGTTCTTC. Protein: CASSSGLSSIEQFF. The full variable domain, completed using reference TRBV7-2 and TRBJ2-1, is GAGVSQSPSNKVTEKGKDVELRCDPISGHTALYWYRQSLGQGLEFLIYFQGNSAPDKSGLPSDRFSAERTGGSVSTLTIQRTQQEDSAVYLCASSSGLSSIEQFFGPGTRLTVL.